The present T cell receptor (beta chain) was sequenced within a study of shared clonotypes between healthy human individuals. There are 16 residues in the CDR3. J gave up 4 bases and V 1 base, and 7 bases lay outside the gene matches. CDR1 and CDR2 from the germline V gene are SGHKS and YYEKEE (reference sequence). Methods used by the authors: ImmunoSEQ output lacked quality scores and full-length reads, limiting matched filtering. Clones were read by immunoSEQ multiplex PCR, and TCRdb kept only the in-frame ones, dropping some. V, J and clone size are those of that table, while D and trimming were read from the DNA. The sample lists about 380,000 clones; around 96% were seen once.

The V call is TRBV5-5, the J call TRBJ1-5; 8 nucleotides agree with TRBD1. The receptor was derived from a man aged 25 to 45 in good health. Source material: memory CD8+ T cells sorted from blood. The subset denotes: CD45RO+ cells pooled with CCR7-negative TemRA cells. The CDR3 loop reads CASSLRWGQVNQPQHF. The DNA of the CDR3 is TGTGCCAGCAGCTTGAGGTGGGGACAGGTGAATCAGCCCCAGCATTTT.